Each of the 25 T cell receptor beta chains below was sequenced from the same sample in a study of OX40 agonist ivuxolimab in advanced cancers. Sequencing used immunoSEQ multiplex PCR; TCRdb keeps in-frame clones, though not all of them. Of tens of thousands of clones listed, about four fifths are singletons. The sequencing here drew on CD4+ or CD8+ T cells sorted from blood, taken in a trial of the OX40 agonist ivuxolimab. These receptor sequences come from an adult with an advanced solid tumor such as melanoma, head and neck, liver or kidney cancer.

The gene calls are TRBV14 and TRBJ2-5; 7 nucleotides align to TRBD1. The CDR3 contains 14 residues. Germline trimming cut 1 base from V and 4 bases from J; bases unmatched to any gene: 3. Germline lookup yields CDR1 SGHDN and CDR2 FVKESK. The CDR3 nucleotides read TGTGCCAGCAGCCAAGGACAGGGCCGAGAGACCCAGTACTTC. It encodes CASSQGQGRETQYF.

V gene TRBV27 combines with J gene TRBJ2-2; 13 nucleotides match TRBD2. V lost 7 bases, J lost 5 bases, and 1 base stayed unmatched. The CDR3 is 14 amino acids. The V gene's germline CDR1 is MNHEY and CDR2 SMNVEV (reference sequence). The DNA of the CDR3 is TGTGCCAGCACGGGACTAGCGGGAACCGGGGAGCTGTTTTTT. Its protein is CASTGLAGTGELFF.

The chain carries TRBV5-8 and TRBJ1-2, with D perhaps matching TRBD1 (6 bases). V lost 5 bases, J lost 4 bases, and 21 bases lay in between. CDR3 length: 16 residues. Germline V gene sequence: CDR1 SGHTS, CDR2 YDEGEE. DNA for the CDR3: TGTGCCAGCAGTCTCCTGGGGGCCCAGGACCTCTATGGCTACACCTTC. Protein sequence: CASSLLGAQDLYGYTF.

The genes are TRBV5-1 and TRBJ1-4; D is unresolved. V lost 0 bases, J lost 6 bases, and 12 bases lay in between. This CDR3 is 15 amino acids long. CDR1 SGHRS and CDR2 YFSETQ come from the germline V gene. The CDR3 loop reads CASSLGGTVDEKLFF. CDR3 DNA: TGCGCCAGCAGCTTGGGAGGAACAGTCGATGAAAAACTGTTTTTT. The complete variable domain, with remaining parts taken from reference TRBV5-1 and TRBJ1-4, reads KAGVTQTPRYLIKTRGQQVTLSCSPISGHRSVSWYQQTPGQGLQFLFEYFSETQRNKGNFPGRFSGRQFSNSRSEMNVSTLELGDSALYLCASSLGGTVDEKLFFGSGTQLSVL.

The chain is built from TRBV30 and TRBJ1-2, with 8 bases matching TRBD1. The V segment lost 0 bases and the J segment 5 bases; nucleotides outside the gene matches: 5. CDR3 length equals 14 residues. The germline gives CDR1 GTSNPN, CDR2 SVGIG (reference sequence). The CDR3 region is CAWSVPGGLYGYTF. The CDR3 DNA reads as TGTGCCTGGAGTGTACCAGGGGGCCTATATGGCTACACCTTC.

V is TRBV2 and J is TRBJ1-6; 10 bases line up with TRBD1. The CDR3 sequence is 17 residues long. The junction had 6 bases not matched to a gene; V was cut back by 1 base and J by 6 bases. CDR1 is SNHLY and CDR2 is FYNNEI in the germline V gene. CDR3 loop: CASSEVSGQGLNSPLHF. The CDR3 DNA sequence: TGTGCCAGCAGTGAAGTATCGGGACAGGGGCTTAATTCACCCCTCCACTTT.

The chain's CDR3 is CASSTAGVWAEAFF. DNA of the CDR3: TGTGCCAGTAGTACTGCGGGGGTCTGGGCTGAAGCTTTCTTT. The genes are TRBV19 and TRBJ1-1; D perhaps matches TRBD1 (5 bases). The CDR3 runs to 14 residues. V was clipped by 4 bases and J by 6 bases, with 15 bases between them. The germline gives CDR1 LNHDA, CDR2 SQIVND (reference sequence).

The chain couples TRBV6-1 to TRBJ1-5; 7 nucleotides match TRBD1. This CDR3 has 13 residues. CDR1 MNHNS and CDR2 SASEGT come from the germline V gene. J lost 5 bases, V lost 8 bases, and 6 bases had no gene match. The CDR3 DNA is TGTGCCAGCTGGGGACAGCGCTATCAGCCCCAGCATTTT. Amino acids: CASWGQRYQPQHF.

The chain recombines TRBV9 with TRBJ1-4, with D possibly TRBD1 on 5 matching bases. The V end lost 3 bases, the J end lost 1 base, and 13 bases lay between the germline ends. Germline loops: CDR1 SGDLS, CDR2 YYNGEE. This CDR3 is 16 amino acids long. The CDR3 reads CASSGHTGGTNEKLFF. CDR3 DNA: TGTGCCAGCAGCGGACATACAGGTGGAACTAATGAAAAACTGTTTTTT.

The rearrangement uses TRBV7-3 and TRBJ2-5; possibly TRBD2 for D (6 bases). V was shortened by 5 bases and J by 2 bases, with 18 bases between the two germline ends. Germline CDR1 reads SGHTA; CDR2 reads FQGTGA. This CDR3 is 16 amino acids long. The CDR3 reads CASSLGATGGQETQYF. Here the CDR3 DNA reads TGTGCCAGCAGCCTAGGGGCGACCGGAGGGCAAGAGACCCAGTACTTC.

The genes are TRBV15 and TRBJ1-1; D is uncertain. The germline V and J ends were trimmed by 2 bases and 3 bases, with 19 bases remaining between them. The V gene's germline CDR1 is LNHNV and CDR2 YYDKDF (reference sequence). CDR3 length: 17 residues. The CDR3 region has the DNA TGTGCCACCAGCAGACCAGAGCTCAACAGAGCTCACACTGAAGCTTTCTTT. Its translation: CATSRPELNRAHTEAFF.

The CDR3 sequence: CASSRGGVDTEAFF. The CDR3 DNA reads TGTGCCAGCAGCCGAGGGGGGGTGGACACTGAAGCTTTCTTT. This rearrangement joins TRBV13 to TRBJ1-1; tentative D call: TRBD1 (6 bases). CDR3 size: 14 residues. The V and J ends lost 5 bases and 3 bases respectively, with 13 bases between them. Germline CDR1 PRHDT, CDR2 FYEKMQ (reference sequence).

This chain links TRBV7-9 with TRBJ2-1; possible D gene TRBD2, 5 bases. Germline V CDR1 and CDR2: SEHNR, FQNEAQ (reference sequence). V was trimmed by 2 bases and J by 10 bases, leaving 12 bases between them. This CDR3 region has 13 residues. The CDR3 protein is CASSLNAPGEQFF. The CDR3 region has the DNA TGTGCCAGCAGCTTAAACGCACCGGGGGAGCAGTTCTTC.

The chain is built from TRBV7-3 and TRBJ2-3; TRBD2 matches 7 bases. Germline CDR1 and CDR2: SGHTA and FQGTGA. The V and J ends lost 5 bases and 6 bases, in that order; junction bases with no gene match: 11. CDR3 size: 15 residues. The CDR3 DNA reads TGTGCCAGCAGCAGGGCGGGAGACCCGGGGGATACGCAGTATTTT. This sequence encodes CASSRAGDPGDTQYF. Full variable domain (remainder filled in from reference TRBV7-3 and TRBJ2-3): GAGVSQTPSNKVTEKGKYVELRCDPISGHTALYWYRQSLGQGPEFLIYFQGTGAADDSGLPNDRFFAVRPEGSVSTLKIQRTERGDSAVYLCASSRAGDPGDTQYFGPGTRLTVL.

The DNA of the CDR3 is TGTGCCAGCAGTTATGGCCACGACTATGGCTACACCTTC. Translating gives CASSYGHDYGYTF. The V call is TRBV6-5, the J call TRBJ1-2; D remains ambiguous. The CDR3 spans 13 residues. In germline, CDR1 is MNHEY, CDR2 SVGAGI. Trimming stripped 3 bases from V and 3 bases from J, with 8 bases between.

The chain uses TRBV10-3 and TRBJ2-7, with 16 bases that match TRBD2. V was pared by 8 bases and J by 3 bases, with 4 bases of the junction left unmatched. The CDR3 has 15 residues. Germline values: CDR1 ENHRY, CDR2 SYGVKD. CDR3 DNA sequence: TGTGCCATCGCCGGGACTAGCGGGGGGGTCTACGAGCAGTACTTC. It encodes CAIAGTSGGVYEQYF.

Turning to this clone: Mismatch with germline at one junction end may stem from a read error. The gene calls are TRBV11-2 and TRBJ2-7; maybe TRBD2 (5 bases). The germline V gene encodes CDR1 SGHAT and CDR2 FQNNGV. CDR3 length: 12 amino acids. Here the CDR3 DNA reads TGTGCCAGCAGCTTATGGACTGCGGGCTTGGACTTC. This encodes CASSLWTAGLDF.

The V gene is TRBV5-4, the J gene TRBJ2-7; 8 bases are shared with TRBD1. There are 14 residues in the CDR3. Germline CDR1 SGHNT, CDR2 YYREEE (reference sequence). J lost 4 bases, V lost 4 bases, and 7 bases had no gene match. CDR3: CASSPTGVPYEQYF. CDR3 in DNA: TGTGCCAGCAGCCCGACAGGGGTCCCTTACGAGCAGTACTTC.

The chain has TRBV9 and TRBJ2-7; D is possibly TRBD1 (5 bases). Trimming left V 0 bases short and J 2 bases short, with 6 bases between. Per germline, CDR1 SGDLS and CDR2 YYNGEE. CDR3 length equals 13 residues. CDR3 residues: CASSVGQTYEQYF. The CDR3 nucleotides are TGTGCCAGCAGCGTAGGACAGACCTACGAGCAGTACTTC.

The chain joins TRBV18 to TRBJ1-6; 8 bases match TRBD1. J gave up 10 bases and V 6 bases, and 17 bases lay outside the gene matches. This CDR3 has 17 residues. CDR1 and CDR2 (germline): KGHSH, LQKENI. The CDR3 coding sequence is TGTGCCAGCTCTCCCCCCGGGACAGGAACTTTAGGGTCACCCCTCCACTTT. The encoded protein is CASSPPGTGTLGSPLHF.

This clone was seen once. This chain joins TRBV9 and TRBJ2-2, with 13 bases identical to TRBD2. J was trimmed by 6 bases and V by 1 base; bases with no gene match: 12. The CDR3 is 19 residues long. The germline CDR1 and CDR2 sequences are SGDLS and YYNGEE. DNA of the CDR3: TGTGCCAGCAGCGTAAGGACTAGCGGGAGACCTCCCGGGCCCGGGGAGCTGTTTTTT. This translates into CASSVRTSGRPPGPGELFF.

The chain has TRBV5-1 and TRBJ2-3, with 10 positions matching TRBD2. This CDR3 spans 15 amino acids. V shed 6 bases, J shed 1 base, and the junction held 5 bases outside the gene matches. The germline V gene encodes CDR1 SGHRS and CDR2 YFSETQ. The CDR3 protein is CASNPLAGGTDTQYF. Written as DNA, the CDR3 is TGCGCCAGCAACCCCCTAGCGGGGGGCACAGATACGCAGTATTTT.

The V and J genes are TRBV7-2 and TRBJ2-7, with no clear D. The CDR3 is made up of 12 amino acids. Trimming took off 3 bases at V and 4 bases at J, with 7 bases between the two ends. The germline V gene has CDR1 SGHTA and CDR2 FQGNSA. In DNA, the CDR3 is TGTGCCAGCAGCTTTGGACCTTACGAGCAGTACTTC. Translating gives CASSFGPYEQYF.

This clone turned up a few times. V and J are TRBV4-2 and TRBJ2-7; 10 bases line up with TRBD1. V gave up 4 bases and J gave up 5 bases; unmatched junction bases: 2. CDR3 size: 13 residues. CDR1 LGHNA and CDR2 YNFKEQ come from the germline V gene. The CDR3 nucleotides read TGTGCCAGCAGCCGAGGGACAGGGGACGAGCAGTACTTC. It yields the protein CASSRGTGDEQYF.

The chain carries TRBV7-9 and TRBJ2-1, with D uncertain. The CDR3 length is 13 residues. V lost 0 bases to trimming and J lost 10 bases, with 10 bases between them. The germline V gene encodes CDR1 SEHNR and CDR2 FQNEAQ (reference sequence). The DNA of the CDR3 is TGTGCCAGCAGCTTAGCCCCAAGCTTGGAGCAGTTCTTC. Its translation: CASSLAPSLEQFF.